Listed below are T cell receptor beta chains from one sample, sequenced in a study of cytotoxic CD8 clonotypes in ibrutinib-treated CLL. Sequencing was performed with immunoSEQ multiplex PCR; in TCRdb, only in-frame clones are kept and a portion is missing. The sample has hundreds of thousands of clones; roughly 71% are singletons. The sequences come from PBMCs, collected after 36 months of ibrutinib treatment. These receptors were taken from a human donor with chronic lymphocytic leukemia. CDR3s include the opening cysteine and the closing phenylalanine or tryptophan. Fields, in order: clone size, V gene, CDR3 length, J gene, D gene, CDR3 protein, CDR3 DNA. D genes are given only for firm matches. A row's size may be missing; if present it is once, few, many or a size class.

clone_size: few; v_call: TRBV10-2; cdr3_length: 14; j_call: TRBJ2-7; d_call: -; cdr3_aa: CATFTRLGGYEQYF; cdr3_nt: TGCGCCACCTTCACCAGACTTGGGGGGTACGAGCAGTACTTC
clone_size: -; v_call: TRBV4-1; cdr3_length: 16; j_call: TRBJ2-7; d_call: -; cdr3_aa: CASSPVGGGQGYEQYF; cdr3_nt: TGCGCCAGCTCACCCGTGGGAGGGGGCCAAGGCTACGAGCAGTACTTC
clone_size: -; v_call: TRBV4-1; cdr3_length: 16; j_call: TRBJ1-1; d_call: -; cdr3_aa: CASSQGAGPLNTEAFF; cdr3_nt: TGCGCCAGCAGCCAAGGTGCGGGACCGCTGAACACTGAAGCTTTCTTT
clone_size: few; v_call: TRBV27; cdr3_length: 13; j_call: TRBJ2-7; d_call: -; cdr3_aa: CASSLSGRIEQYF; cdr3_nt: TGTGCCAGCAGTTTATCTGGCAGGATCGAGCAGTACTTC
clone_size: -; v_call: TRBV5-1; cdr3_length: 13; j_call: TRBJ1-3; d_call: -; cdr3_aa: CASSLQGGNTIYF; cdr3_nt: TGCGCCAGCAGCCTTCAGGGAGGAAACACCATATATTTT
clone_size: -; v_call: TRBV9; cdr3_length: 14; j_call: TRBJ2-2; d_call: TRBD2; cdr3_aa: CASGRDLVTGELFF; cdr3_nt: TGTGCTAGCGGGAGGGATTTAGTCACCGGGGAGCTGTTTTTT
clone_size: -; v_call: TRBV19; cdr3_length: 13; j_call: TRBJ1-2; d_call: -; cdr3_aa: CASSPTVSYGYTF; cdr3_nt: TGTGCCAGTAGCCCGACAGTATCCTATGGCTACACCTTC
clone_size: -; v_call: TRBV7-2; cdr3_length: 14; j_call: TRBJ2-1; d_call: -; cdr3_aa: CASSIGTTGEGQFF; cdr3_nt: TGTGCCAGCAGCATCGGAACCACAGGGGAGGGGCAGTTCTTC
clone_size: few; v_call: TRBV13; cdr3_length: 14; j_call: TRBJ2-7; d_call: TRBD1; cdr3_aa: CASSLVGTDYEQYF; cdr3_nt: TGTGCCAGCAGCTTAGTTGGGACAGACTACGAGCAGTACTTC
clone_size: -; v_call: TRBV7-9; cdr3_length: 13; j_call: TRBJ2-7; d_call: -; cdr3_aa: CASSTRQTYEQYF; cdr3_nt: TGTGCCAGCAGCACACGACAGACCTACGAGCAGTACTTC
clone_size: -; v_call: TRBV4-2; cdr3_length: 16; j_call: TRBJ2-5; d_call: -; cdr3_aa: CASSQEYRELGETQYF; cdr3_nt: TGTGCCAGCAGCCAAGAATACAGGGAATTGGGAGAGACCCAGTACTTC
clone_size: -; v_call: TRBV5-4; cdr3_length: 16; j_call: TRBJ2-4; d_call: -; cdr3_aa: CASSLVRERAKNIQYF; cdr3_nt: TGTGCCAGCAGCTTGGTCCGGGAGAGAGCCAAAAACATTCAGTACTTC
clone_size: once; v_call: TRBV6-6; cdr3_length: 15; j_call: TRBJ1-2; d_call: -; cdr3_aa: CASSYSYWRGGGYTF; cdr3_nt: TGTGCCAGCAGTTACTCGTATTGGAGGGGTGGAGGCTACACCTTC
clone_size: -; v_call: TRBV27; cdr3_length: 15; j_call: TRBJ2-1; d_call: TRBD2; cdr3_aa: CASSGDYISYNEQFF; cdr3_nt: TGTGCCAGCAGTGGGGACTACATCTCCTACAATGAGCAGTTCTTC
clone_size: few; v_call: TRBV9; cdr3_length: 13; j_call: TRBJ2-7; d_call: -; cdr3_aa: CASSLGASYEQYF; cdr3_nt: TGTGCCAGCAGCCTCGGGGCCAGCTACGAGCAGTACTTC
clone_size: -; v_call: TRBV12-5; cdr3_length: 15; j_call: TRBJ1-3; d_call: -; cdr3_aa: CASGRDRVSGNTIYF; cdr3_nt: TGTGCTAGTGGAAGAGACCGAGTCTCTGGAAACACCATATATTTT
clone_size: -; v_call: TRBV6-5; cdr3_length: 13; j_call: TRBJ1-2; d_call: TRBD1; cdr3_aa: CASQGEWFYGYTF; cdr3_nt: TGTGCCAGCCAGGGGGAGTGGTTCTATGGCTACACCTTC
clone_size: few; v_call: TRBV23-1; cdr3_length: 15; j_call: TRBJ2-7; d_call: -; cdr3_aa: CASSQLMGYSYEQYF; cdr3_nt: TGCGCCAGCAGTCAATTGATGGGGTATAGCTACGAGCAGTACTTC